The source of this T cell receptor (beta chain) is a study of a mutant IDH1 vaccine in newly diagnosed glioma. Whole-study context: Before enrollment, the patients had been treated with radiotherapy alone, temozolomide alone, or both together. Most of them had received both.

Sample time point: baseline, week 1 (first vaccination visit). Treatment: pre-vaccination baseline after standard-of-care therapy. A remark on this clone: Its target is not known.

With 4 bases removed from V and 4 bases from J, the gap between germline ends came to 11 bases. CDR1 SNHLY and CDR2 FYNNEI come from the germline V gene. CDR3 length: 14 amino acids. Points from the study as a whole: Immune responses arising from the vaccine appeared in about 94% of patients.

TCRdb's copy holds only in-frame clones and misses some; the assay was immunoSEQ multiplex PCR. The sample lists some 87,000 clones; just under 80% were seen once. This material consisted of PBMCs, taken from a glioma patient treated with radiotherapy, temozolomide or both. The receptor was isolated from a man aged 35-49 years with glioma. The chain links TRBV2 to TRBJ1-5, with D possibly matching TRBD1 (5 bases). CDR3 DNA: TGTGCCAGCAGTGTTGCAGGGCCTAATCAGCCCCAGCATTTT. It translates to CASSVAGPNQPQHF.